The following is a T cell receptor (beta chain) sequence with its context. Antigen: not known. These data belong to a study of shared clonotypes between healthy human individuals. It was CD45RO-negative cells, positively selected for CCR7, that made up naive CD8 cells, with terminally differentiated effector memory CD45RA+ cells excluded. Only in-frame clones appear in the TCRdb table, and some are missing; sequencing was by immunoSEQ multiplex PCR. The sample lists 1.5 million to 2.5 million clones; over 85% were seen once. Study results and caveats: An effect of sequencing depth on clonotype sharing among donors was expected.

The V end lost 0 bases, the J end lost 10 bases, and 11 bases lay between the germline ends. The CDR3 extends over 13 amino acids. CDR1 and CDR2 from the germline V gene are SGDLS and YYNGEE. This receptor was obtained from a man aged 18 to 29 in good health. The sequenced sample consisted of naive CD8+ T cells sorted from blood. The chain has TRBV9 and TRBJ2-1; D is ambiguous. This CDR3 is CASSVDHPAEQFF. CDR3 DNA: TGTGCCAGCAGCGTAGATCACCCCGCGGAGCAGTTCTTC.